This T cell receptor beta chain was identified in a study of shared clonotypes between healthy human individuals. Only in-frame clones appear in the TCRdb table, and some are missing; sequencing was by immunoSEQ multiplex PCR. The sample carries about 1.5 million clones, about 96% recorded once. This CDR3 has 14 residues. V trimming: 5 bases; J trimming: 4 bases; junction bases outside the gene matches: 4. CDR1 is SGHNT and CDR2 is YYREEE in the germline V gene (reference sequence). V usage is TRBV5-4 and J usage is TRBJ2-2; 8 nucleotides line up with TRBD1. The sample comprised naive CD4+ T cells sorted from blood. Subset reported: CD45RA+ positively selected. The receptor comes from a man younger than 45 in good health. The CDR3 region is CASRTQGGTGELFF. Here the CDR3 DNA reads TGTGCCAGCAGAACACAGGGGGGCACCGGGGAGCTGTTTTTT.